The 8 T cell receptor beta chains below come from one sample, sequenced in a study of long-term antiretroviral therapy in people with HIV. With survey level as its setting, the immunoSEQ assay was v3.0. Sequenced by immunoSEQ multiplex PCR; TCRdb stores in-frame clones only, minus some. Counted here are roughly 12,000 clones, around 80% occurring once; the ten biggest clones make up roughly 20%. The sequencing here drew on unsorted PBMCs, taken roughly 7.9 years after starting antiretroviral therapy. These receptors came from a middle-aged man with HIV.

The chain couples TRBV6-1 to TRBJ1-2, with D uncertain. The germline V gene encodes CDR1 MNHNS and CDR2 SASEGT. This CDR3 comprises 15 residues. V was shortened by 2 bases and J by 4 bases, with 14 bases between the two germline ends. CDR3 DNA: TGTGCCAGCAGTGAAAAACGGGCTGCGGGCTATGGCTACACCTTC. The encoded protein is CASSEKRAAGYGYTF.

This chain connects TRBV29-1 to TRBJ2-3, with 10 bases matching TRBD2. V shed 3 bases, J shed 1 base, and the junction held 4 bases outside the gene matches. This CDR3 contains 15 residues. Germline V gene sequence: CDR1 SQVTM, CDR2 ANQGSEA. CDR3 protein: CSVEILAGGTDTQYF. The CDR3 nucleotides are TGCAGCGTTGAGATCCTAGCGGGGGGCACAGATACGCAGTATTTT.

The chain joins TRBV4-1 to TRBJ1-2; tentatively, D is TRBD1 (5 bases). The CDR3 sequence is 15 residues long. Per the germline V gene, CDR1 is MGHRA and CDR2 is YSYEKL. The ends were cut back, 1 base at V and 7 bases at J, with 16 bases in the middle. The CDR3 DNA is TGCGCCAGCAGCCAAGGGGCAGGAGGTGGGGGTGGCTACACCTTC. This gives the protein CASSQGAGGGGGYTF.

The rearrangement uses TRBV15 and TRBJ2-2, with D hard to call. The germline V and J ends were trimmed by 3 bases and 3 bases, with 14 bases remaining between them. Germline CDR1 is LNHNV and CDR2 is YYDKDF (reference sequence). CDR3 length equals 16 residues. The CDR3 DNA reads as TGTGCCACCAGCAGCGATCCATCAACGTACACCGGGGAGCTGTTTTTT. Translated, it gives CATSSDPSTYTGELFF.

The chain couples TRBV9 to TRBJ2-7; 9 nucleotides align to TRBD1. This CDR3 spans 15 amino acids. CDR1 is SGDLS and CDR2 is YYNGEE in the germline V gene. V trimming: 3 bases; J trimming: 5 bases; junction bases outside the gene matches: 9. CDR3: CASSAAGTGIDEQYF. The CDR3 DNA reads TGTGCCAGCAGCGCCGCCGGGACAGGGATTGACGAGCAGTACTTC.

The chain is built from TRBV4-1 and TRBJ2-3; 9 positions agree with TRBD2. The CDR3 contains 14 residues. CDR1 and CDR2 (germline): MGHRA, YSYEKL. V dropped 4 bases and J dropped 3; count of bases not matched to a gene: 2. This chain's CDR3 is CASSPSGETDTQYF. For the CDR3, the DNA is TGCGCCAGCAGCCCTAGCGGGGAGACAGATACGCAGTATTTT.

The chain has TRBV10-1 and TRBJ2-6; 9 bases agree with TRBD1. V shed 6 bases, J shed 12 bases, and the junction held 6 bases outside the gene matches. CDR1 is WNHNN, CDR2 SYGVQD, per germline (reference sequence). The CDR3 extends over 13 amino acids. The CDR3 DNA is TGCGCCAGCAGCGCGGGACAGGGAAGCGTCCTGACTTTC. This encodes CASSAGQGSVLTF.

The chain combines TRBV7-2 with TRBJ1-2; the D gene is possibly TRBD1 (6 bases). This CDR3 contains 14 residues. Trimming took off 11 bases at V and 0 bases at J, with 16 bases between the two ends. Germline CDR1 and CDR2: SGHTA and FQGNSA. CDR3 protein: CAYHDQGTNYGYTF. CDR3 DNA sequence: TGTGCCTACCACGACCAGGGGACTAACTATGGCTACACCTTC.